This entry lists 23 T cell receptor beta chains sequenced from one sample in a study of T cells in Graves' hyperthyroidism and ophthalmopathy. RNA transcripts were the template for amplifying TCR beta CDR3 regions. The HTBI primer set was used in a first-round RT-PCR of the TCR CDR3. TCRdb recomputed calls from the multiplex PCR reads with MiXCR, one row per CDR3 protein. The sample has roughly 180,000 distinct CDR3 sequences; about 9.4% are singletons. Sequenced sample: blood. These receptors came from a woman aged 18-29 years with Graves' hyperthyroidism that later progressed to Graves' ophthalmopathy.

In its sample, this clonotype was seen many times. V usage is TRBV3-1 and J usage is TRBJ2-1; the D gene is possibly TRBD2 (5 bases). This CDR3 has 11 amino acids. Germline CDR1 and CDR2: LGHDT and YNNKEL (reference sequence). V was pared by 2 bases and J by 10 bases, with 6 bases between. CDR3 sequence reads: CASSQREEQFF. The CDR3 nucleotides are TGTGCCAGCAGCCAAAGGGAGGAGCAGTTCTTC.

This clonotype was detected ten times or more. This chain joins TRBV11-2 and TRBJ2-1, with D perhaps matching TRBD2 (7 bases). This CDR3 region has 16 residues. Trimming took 1 base from V and 3 from J, leaving 13 bases between them. Germline V CDR1 and CDR2: SGHAT, FQNNGV. Written as DNA, the CDR3 is TGTGCCAGCAGCTTAGTGAGGGGGAGGGACTACAATGAGCAGTTCTTC. It translates to CASSLVRGRDYNEQFF.

This clonotype was found many times. The chain couples TRBV12-3 or TRBV12-4 to TRBJ1-6, with a possible D match to TRBD1 (5 bases). V was shortened by 7 bases and J by 11 bases, with 18 bases between the two germline ends. This CDR3 contains 14 residues. CDR3 protein: CASTAGGAGPPLHF. CDR3 nucleotides: TGTGCCAGCACCGCGGGGGGTGCAGGGCCACCCCTCCACTTT.

This clonotype was found many times. The J gene is TRBJ2-3, the V gene TRBV7-3, with 9 bases identical to TRBD1. CDR1 is SGHTA, CDR2 FQGTGA, per germline. The CDR3 consists of 15 residues. The V gene end was trimmed by 5 bases and the J gene end by 2 bases; junction bases not matched to a gene: 5. Here the CDR3 reads CASSIGTGLTDTQYF. The CDR3 coding sequence is TGTGCCAGCAGCATCGGGACAGGGCTCACAGATACGCAGTATTTT.

In its sample, this clonotype was seen many times. The chain links TRBV19 to TRBJ1-4, with TRBD1 matching 7 bases. V dropped 5 bases and J dropped 4; count of bases not matched to a gene: 4. CDR1 LNHDA and CDR2 SQIVND come from the germline V gene (reference sequence). The CDR3 consists of 14 residues. The CDR3 DNA is TGTGCCAGTAGTGTCGGGACAGTTAATGAAAAACTGTTTTTT. This gives the protein CASSVGTVNEKLFF. Using reference TRBV19 and TRBJ1-4 for the parts outside the CDR3, the full variable domain is DGGITQSPKYLFRKEGQNVTLSCEQNLNHDAMYWYRQDPGQGLRLIYYSQIVNDFQKGDIAEGYSVSREKKESFPLTVTSAQKNPTAFYLCASSVGTVNEKLFFGSGTQLSVL.

This clonotype was observed a handful of times. This chain links TRBV4-2 with TRBJ2-2, with D hard to call. The CDR3 is made up of 14 amino acids. The germline CDR1 and CDR2 sequences are LGHNA and YNFKEQ. V lost 0 bases and J 7 bases, leaving 9 bases between the germline ends. The CDR3 nucleotides read TGTGCCAGCAGCCAAGATAGGGTGGACGGGGAGCTGTTTTTT. Protein: CASSQDRVDGELFF.

This clonotype has ten or more counts. The CDR3 coding sequence is TGTGCCAGCAGCTTCGGGTATTCCTCTGGGGCCAACGTCCTGACTTTC. Its translation: CASSFGYSSGANVLTF. This chain joins TRBV7-9 and TRBJ2-6; the D is unclear. The CDR3 has 16 amino acids. The V gene lost 3 bases and the J gene lost 0 bases, with 9 bases spanning the gap. Germline values: CDR1 SEHNR, CDR2 FQNEAQ (reference sequence).

The V and J genes are TRBV15 and TRBJ2-7; 9 bases fit TRBD1. From germline, CDR1 is LNHNV and CDR2 YYDKDF (reference sequence). The CDR3 is made up of 14 amino acids. The junction had 3 bases not matched to a gene; V was cut back by 1 base and J by 5 bases. The CDR3, as DNA: TGTGCCACCAGCAGAGGAAGGACAGGGGACGAGCAGTACTTC. Protein product: CATSRGRTGDEQYF.

This clonotype was seen at least ten times. J is TRBJ2-6 and V is TRBV6-5, with D uncertain. Germline V gene sequence: CDR1 MNHEY, CDR2 SVGAGI. CDR3 length: 17 amino acids. The V end lost 2 bases, the J end lost 0 bases, and 11 bases lay between the germline ends. The CDR3 sequence: CASSYLITTSGANVLTF. As DNA, the CDR3 is TGTGCCAGCAGTTACCTTATCACTACCTCTGGGGCCAACGTCCTGACTTTC.

This clonotype was seen a handful of times. The J gene is TRBJ1-1, the V gene TRBV29-1; TRBD1 might be the D (5 bases). The CDR3 is made up of 13 amino acids. Germline assignment: CDR1 SQVTM and CDR2 ANQGSEA. V dropped 2 bases and J dropped 7 bases, with 14 bases sitting between them. CDR3 bases: TGCAGCGTTGAATTGGGGCAGAGTATTGAAGCTTTCTTT. Protein: CSVELGQSIEAFF.

The chain has TRBV7-9 and TRBJ2-6; the D call may be TRBD1 or TRBD2 (5 bases each). Germline values: CDR1 SEHNR, CDR2 FQNEAQ (reference sequence). The CDR3 is made up of 14 amino acids. The V and J ends lost 6 bases and 0 bases respectively, with 6 bases between them. The CDR3 reads CASRGTSGANVLTF. CDR3 bases: TGTGCCAGCAGGGGGACCTCTGGGGCCAACGTCCTGACTTTC.

This clonotype was counted ten times or more. V gene TRBV7-3 combines with J gene TRBJ2-1, with 11 nucleotides matching TRBD2. Germline V gives CDR1 SGHTA, CDR2 FQGTGA. The V and J ends lost 5 bases and 8 bases, in that order; junction bases with no gene match: 5. The length of the CDR3 is 14 residues. CDR3 amino acids: CASSAGLAGDEQFF. The CDR3 bases are TGTGCCAGCAGCGCAGGACTAGCGGGCGATGAGCAGTTCTTC.

This chain uses TRBV20-1 with TRBJ2-7, with 8 bases identical to TRBD2. Germline values: CDR1 DFQATT, CDR2 SNEGSKA (reference sequence). The CDR3 length is 14 residues. V was pared by 5 bases and J by 1 base, with 7 bases of the junction left unmatched. The DNA for the CDR3 is TGCAGTGCTCGGGGACTAGAGGGATCCTACGAGCAGTACTTC. As protein: CSARGLEGSYEQYF.

V and J are TRBV6-5 and TRBJ2-7; 10 bases map to TRBD1. CDR1 is MNHEY, CDR2 SVGAGI, per germline. V gave up 4 bases and J gave up 3 bases; unmatched junction bases: 3. The CDR3 totals 14 residues. The CDR3 DNA sequence: TGTGCCAGCAGTTGGACAGGGGGGTACTACGAGCAGTACTTC. It encodes CASSWTGGYYEQYF.

With regard to this clonotype: One base away lies a much larger clone, so this may be a sequencing read error. The chain carries TRBV18 and TRBJ2-7; D is uncertain. The CDR3 loop spans 13 amino acids. Germline V gene lookup returns CDR1 KGHSH and CDR2 LQKENI. Trimming stripped 2 bases from V and 6 bases from J, with 11 bases between. The CDR3, as DNA: TGTGCCAGCTCACCAGGGCTTCGGGTCGAGCAGTACTTC. Protein sequence: CASSPGLRVEQYF. Combining the CDR3 with reference TRBV18 and TRBJ2-7 gives the whole variable domain NAGVMQNPRHLVRRRGQEARLRCSPMKGHSHVYWYRQLPEEGLKFMVYLQKENIIDESGMPKERFSAEFPKEGPSILRIQQVVRGDSAAYFCASSPGLRVEQYFGPGTRLTVT.

This clonotype was detected a few times. A much larger clone lies one base from this, so it may be a read error. The rearrangement joins TRBV12-3 or TRBV12-4 to TRBJ1-1, with D unclear. This CDR3 is built from 13 residues. Here the CDR3 DNA reads TGTGCCGGCAGTCCTAGGTTTGGTTCGCAAGCTTTCTTT. As protein: CAGSPRFGSQAFF.

This clonotype was counted between two and nine times. The V gene is TRBV10-2, the J gene TRBJ1-2; the match to TRBD1 covers 10 bases. Unmatched junction bases numbered 7, after V lost 8 bases and J lost 4 bases. Germline V lookup: CDR1 WSHSY, CDR2 SAAADI. CDR3 size: 14 residues. The CDR3 is CASGGTGAGYGYTF. As DNA, the CDR3 is TGCGCCAGCGGGGGGACAGGGGCGGGCTATGGCTACACCTTC.

This clonotype was counted a single time. The V and J genes are TRBV9 and TRBJ1-2, with TRBD1 matching over 8 bases. V dropped 0 bases and J dropped 7; count of bases not matched to a gene: 8. Germline CDR1 is SGDLS and CDR2 is YYNGEE. The CDR3 is made up of 15 amino acids. CDR3 region: CASSVDRGGLGGYTF. CDR3 DNA sequence: TGTGCCAGCAGCGTAGACAGGGGGGGATTAGGTGGCTACACCTTC.

With respect to this clonotype: The junction departs from germline at one end; a sequencing error may be responsible. The chain links TRBV20-1 to TRBJ1-3; weak D call: TRBD1 (6 bases). The CDR3 sequence is 14 residues long. Germline assignment: CDR1 DFQATT and CDR2 SNEGSKA (reference sequence). The CDR3 reads CSAGTGTSGNTIDF. The CDR3 nucleotides are TGCAGTGCTGGTACAGGGACCTCTGGAAACACCATAGATTTT.

This clonotype was recorded many times. The chain couples TRBV3-1 to TRBJ2-7; a possible D gene is TRBD1 (6 bases). The CDR3 is made up of 15 amino acids. V lost 0 bases and J lost 2, with 11 bases in between. In germline, CDR1 is LGHDT, CDR2 YNNKEL (reference sequence). CDR3 in amino acids: CASSQEVDSTYEQYF. CDR3 DNA: TGTGCCAGCAGCCAAGAAGTGGACAGTACCTACGAGCAGTACTTC.

The V and J genes are TRBV4-2 and TRBJ2-7, with 7 bases aligning to TRBD2. This CDR3 is built from 16 residues. The J segment lost 2 bases and the V segment lost 0 bases, leaving 7 bases of the junction unmatched. The germline CDR1 and CDR2 sequences are LGHNA and YNFKEQ. The CDR3 spells CASSQDGGGSPYEQYF. Here the CDR3 DNA reads TGTGCCAGCAGCCAAGATGGCGGGGGAAGTCCCTACGAGCAGTACTTC.

This clonotype has at least ten counts. The V call is TRBV12-3 or TRBV12-4, the J call TRBJ2-7; the match to TRBD1 covers 8 bases. J lost 0 bases, V lost 5 bases, and 6 bases had no gene match. This CDR3 is built from 15 residues. CDR3 protein: CASSDRDRSSYEQYF. The CDR3, as DNA: TGTGCCAGCAGTGACCGGGACAGGAGCTCCTACGAGCAGTACTTC.

This clonotype came up a few times. The CDR3, as DNA: TGTGCCAGCAGCTTCTATCGACTAGTTGGGAGTTCCAATGAGCAGTTCTTC. It translates to CASSFYRLVGSSNEQFF. The rearrangement joins TRBV11-1 to TRBJ2-1; maybe TRBD2 (6 bases). Deletions cut 3 bases from V and 6 bases from J, with 21 bases between. Germline CDR1 reads SGHAT; CDR2 reads FQDESV (reference sequence). The CDR3 is 17 residues long.